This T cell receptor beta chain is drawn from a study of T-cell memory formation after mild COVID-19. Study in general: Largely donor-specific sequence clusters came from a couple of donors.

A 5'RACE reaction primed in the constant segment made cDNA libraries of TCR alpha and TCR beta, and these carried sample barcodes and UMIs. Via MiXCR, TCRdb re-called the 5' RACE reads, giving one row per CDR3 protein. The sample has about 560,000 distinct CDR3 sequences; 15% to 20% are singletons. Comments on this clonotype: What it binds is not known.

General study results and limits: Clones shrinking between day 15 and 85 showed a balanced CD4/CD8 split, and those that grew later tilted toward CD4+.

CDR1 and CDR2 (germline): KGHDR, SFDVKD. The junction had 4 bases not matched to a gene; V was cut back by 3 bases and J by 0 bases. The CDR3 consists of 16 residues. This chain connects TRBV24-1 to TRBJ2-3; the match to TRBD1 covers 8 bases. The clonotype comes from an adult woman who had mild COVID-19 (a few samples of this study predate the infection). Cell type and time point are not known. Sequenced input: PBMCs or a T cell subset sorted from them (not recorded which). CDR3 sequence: CATSDQRTGSTDTQYF. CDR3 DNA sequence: TGTGCCACCAGTGATCAGCGGACAGGGAGCACAGATACGCAGTATTTT.